What follows are 2 T cell receptor beta chains derived from one specimen sequenced in a study of cytomegalovirus exposure and HLA in healthy donors. Primers included in the PCR were 60 Vbeta and 13 Jbeta primers. Only in-frame clones appear in the TCRdb table, and some are missing; sequencing was by immunoSEQ multiplex PCR. The table has approximately 200,000 clones, 60% to 80% seen once. Material: PBMCs. The receptors here all came from a young man in good health and CMV-seronegative.

CDR3 DNA sequence: TGTGCCAGCAGGGCGGGGGCCGGGGAGCTGTTTTTT. This codes for CASRAGAGELFF. This sequence joins TRBV2 and TRBJ2-2; TRBD2 matches 7 bases. The CDR3 length is 12 residues. Germline values: CDR1 SNHLY, CDR2 FYNNEI. V lost 6 bases to trimming and J lost 6 bases; unmatched junction nucleotides: 1.

The V gene is TRBV7-9, the J gene TRBJ1-1; tentatively, D is TRBD1 (6 bases). The CDR3 spans 12 residues. CDR1 and CDR2 from the germline V gene are SEHNR and FQNEAQ (reference sequence). V was clipped by 4 bases and J by 7 bases, with 10 bases between them. The CDR3 DNA is TGTGCCAGCAGCTCGGACAGATTTGAAGCTTTCTTT. Its translation: CASSSDRFEAFF.